The rows below give T cell receptor beta chains drawn from one sample of a study of blood T cell repertoires in COVID-19. Some clones are missing from TCRdb's copy, which holds only in-frame ones; the method was immunoSEQ multiplex PCR. In the table there are around 180,000 clones, roughly 85% of which are singletons. Sequences were obtained from peripheral blood. All receptors come from a woman aged 25-40 years with acute or convalescent COVID-19. Each CDR3 is given with its conserved first and last residue. The D gene is left open where the match is weak. Clone size is not always given. Where it is, it says once, few, many or a class for expanded clones.

J | V | length | D | size | DNA | CDR3
TRBJ2-1 | TRBV9 | 16 | NA | NA | TGTGCCAGCAGCGTAGCCCCACCGACTGGATCGAATGAGCAGTTCTTC | CASSVAPPTGSNEQFF
TRBJ2-7 | TRBV11-2 | 16 | TRBD1 | NA | TGTGCCAGCAGCTTACGACAGGGGAAGGGAACCTACGAGCAGTACTTC | CASSLRQGKGTYEQYF
TRBJ2-3 | TRBV20-1 | 12 | NA | once | TGCAGTGCTAGTTCGTCCGCAGATACGCAGTATTTT | CSASSSADTQYF
TRBJ1-5 | TRBV6-5 | 13 | NA | NA | TGTGCCAGCAGTTACCGCAGATCTCAGCCCCAGCATTTT | CASSYRRSQPQHF
TRBJ2-7 | TRBV27 | 17 | NA | many | TGTGCCAGCAGTTTAAGGTACTTGGGGGGAGAGGGGAGCGAGCAGTACTTC | CASSLRYLGGEGSEQYF
TRBJ1-2 | TRBV5-6 | 12 | TRBD1 | NA | TGTGCCAGCAGGCAGACAGGGGATGGCTACACCTTC | CASRQTGDGYTF
TRBJ1-5 | TRBV5-1 | 15 | NA | NA | TGCGCCAGCAGCTTGGTGGACAGTAGCAATCAGCCCCAGCATTTT | CASSLVDSSNQPQHF
TRBJ2-1 | TRBV29-1 | 14 | NA | NA | TGCAGCTCCACCGACAGGCACTCCTACAATGAGCAGTTCTTC | CSSTDRHSYNEQFF
TRBJ2-7 | TRBV27 | 14 | NA | NA | TGTGCCAGCAAACCTTTACCGGGAGAGGGCGAGCAGTACTTC | CASKPLPGEGEQYF
TRBJ2-5 | TRBV5-1 | 16 | TRBD1 | NA | TGCGCCAGCAGCCGGCAGGGGGCAAGGTCCGGAGAGACCCAGTACTTC | CASSRQGARSGETQYF
TRBJ2-5 | TRBV19 | 16 | TRBD1 | NA | TGTGCCAGTAGTGGAAGGGGGCGAAGACGCCAAGAGACCCAGTACTTC | CASSGRGRRRQETQYF
TRBJ2-7 | TRBV27 | 14 | NA | NA | TGTGCCAGCAGTTCAGGACAGATTGGGTACGAGCAGTACTTC | CASSSGQIGYEQYF
TRBJ2-5 | TRBV7-7 | 15 | TRBD1 | NA | TGTGCTAGCAGCTTAGGGACAGGGGGCCAAGAGACCCAGTACTTC | CASSLGTGGQETQYF
TRBJ1-2 | TRBV7-9 | 13 | NA | NA | TGTGCCAGCAGCTTTTCCCGACAGAATGGCTACACCTTC | CASSFSRQNGYTF
TRBJ2-1 | TRBV28 | 14 | NA | NA | TGTGCCAGCAGTCCCCGGACAGCCTACAATGAGCAGTTCTTC | CASSPRTAYNEQFF
TRBJ1-5 | TRBV5-6 | 14 | NA | NA | TGTGCCAGCAGCCAAGGGACTGGAGACCAGCCCCAGCATTTT | CASSQGTGDQPQHF
TRBJ1-2 | TRBV7-9 | 16 | TRBD1 | NA | TGTGCCAGCAGCTTAGTCCCTCAGGGGGCTTCTGATGGCTACACCTTC | CASSLVPQGASDGYTF
TRBJ2-3 | TRBV7-8 | 16 | NA | NA | TGTGCCAGCAGCTCAAGGGGAAACAGACTCACAGATACGCAGTATTTT | CASSSRGNRLTDTQYF
TRBJ1-2 | TRBV6-5 | 14 | TRBD1 | NA | TGTGCCAGCAGGGCGGGACAGGGACTCTATGGCTACACCTTC | CASRAGQGLYGYTF
TRBJ1-3 | TRBV6-2/TRBV6-3 | 14 | NA | NA | TGTGCCAGCAGCCTGAGAGTCTCTGGAAACACCATATATTTT | CASSLRVSGNTIYF
TRBJ2-4 | TRBV3-1/TRBV3-2 | 14 | NA | NA | TGTGCCAGCAGCCAAGGGGGAGTTGGAAACATTCAGTACTTC | CASSQGGVGNIQYF
TRBJ2-3 | TRBV5-6 | 17 | TRBD2 | NA | TGTGCCAGCAGCCCGACGCAGCGGGGGGGCCTCACAGATACGCAGTATTTT | CASSPTQRGGLTDTQYF
TRBJ1-5 | TRBV7-2 | 17 | TRBD1 | NA | TGTGCCAGCAGCTTATCCCCGACAGGGGGCGCGGGTCAGCCCCAGCATTTT | CASSLSPTGGAGQPQHF
TRBJ2-7 | TRBV6-1 | 14 | NA | few | TGTGCCAGCAGTGAAGGCCCAGACTCCTACGAGCAGTACTTC | CASSEGPDSYEQYF
TRBJ2-1 | TRBV5-4 | 13 | NA | NA | TGTGCCAGCACCACTAGCAATTTCGATGAGCAGTTCTTC | CASTTSNFDEQFF
TRBJ1-2 | TRBV11-2 | 15 | TRBD1 | NA | TGTGCCAGCACCTCCAAGGGGGCACATTACTATGGCTACACCTTC | CASTSKGAHYYGYTF
TRBJ1-2 | TRBV28 | 10 | NA | NA | TGTGCCAGCGGCAATGACAGGAGGTATTTC | CASGNDRRYF